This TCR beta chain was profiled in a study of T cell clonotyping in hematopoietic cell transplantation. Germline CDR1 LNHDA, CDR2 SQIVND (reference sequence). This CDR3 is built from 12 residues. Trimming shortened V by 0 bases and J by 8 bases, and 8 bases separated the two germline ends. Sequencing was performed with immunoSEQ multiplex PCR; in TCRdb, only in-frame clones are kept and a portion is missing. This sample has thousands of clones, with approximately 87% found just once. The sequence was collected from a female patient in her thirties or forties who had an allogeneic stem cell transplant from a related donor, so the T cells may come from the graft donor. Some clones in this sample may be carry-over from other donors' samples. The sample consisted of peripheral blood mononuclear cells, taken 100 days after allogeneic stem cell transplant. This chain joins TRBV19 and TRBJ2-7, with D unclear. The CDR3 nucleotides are TGTGCCAGTAGTATAGATCGATCTAAGCAGTACTTC. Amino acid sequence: CASSIDRSKQYF.